This TCR beta chain came from a study of post-analysis software for immune sequencing data. Study overall: Relapsing-remitting, secondary progressive and progressive-relapsing forms of multiple sclerosis all featured among disease courses. Overall study results and limits: Normalized Chao1 diversity was significantly reduced in patients versus controls. Relative to controls, patients had a handful of TRBV segments at higher frequency, with TRBV5-6, TRBV5-1 and TRBV20-1 among these.

Worth noting for this clonotype: The antigen is undetermined.

Included in the TCR beta cDNA libraries were unique molecular identifiers. Each CDR3 protein is one row after TCRdb ran MiXCR on the PCR reads. The table lists roughly 540,000 distinct CDR3 sequences, approximately 34% of them singletons, with less than 6% in the top ten. The CDR3 runs to 13 residues. Trimming took off 5 bases at V and 11 bases at J, with 17 bases between the two ends. Looked up from germline, CDR1 is MNHEY and CDR2 is SMNVEV (reference sequence). The sample taken for sequencing was blood. The chain carries TRBV27 and TRBJ2-3, with D uncertain. This clonotype was obtained from a girl younger than 18 with multiple sclerosis. CDR3 in amino acids: CASSQRSYPEQYF. The CDR3 nucleotides read TGTGCCAGCAGTCAGCGATCCTATCCGGAGCAGTATTTT.